Following are 30 T cell receptor beta chains from one sample sequenced in a study of early T cells in non-severe SARS-CoV-2 infection. A single record per CDR3 protein comes from TCRdb applying MiXCR to the 5' RACE reads. In the table there are approximately 64,000 distinct CDR3 sequences, around 20% of which are singletons. This material consisted of whole blood, taken at baseline. The receptor source for this set is an adult who was a healthcare worker with PCR-confirmed SARS-CoV-2 infection or an uninfected control (not recorded which).

This clonotype was detected many times. The gene calls are TRBV27 and TRBJ2-7, with D maybe TRBD2 (5 bases). V dropped 6 bases and J dropped 3 bases, with 18 bases sitting between them. This CDR3 region has 15 residues. Germline loops: CDR1 MNHEY, CDR2 SMNVEV (reference sequence). DNA for the CDR3: TGTGCCAGCAGCCTTAAAATGGGAGCAGTCTACGAGCAGTACTTC. As protein: CASSLKMGAVYEQYF.

This clonotype was seen repeatedly, ten times or more. The chain has TRBV20-1 and TRBJ2-1, with D perhaps matching TRBD2 (6 bases). The length of the CDR3 is 15 residues. The V gene's germline CDR1 is DFQATT and CDR2 SNEGSKA (reference sequence). V was pared by 5 bases and J by 3 bases, with 17 bases between. The CDR3 region is CSAGGGTRVYNEQFF. The DNA for the CDR3 is TGCAGTGCTGGCGGTGGGACTCGTGTCTACAATGAGCAGTTCTTC.

The chain is built from TRBV5-1 and TRBJ2-7; D may be TRBD2 (6 bases). This CDR3 comprises 15 residues. V was pared by 3 bases and J by 3 bases, with 16 bases between. Germline lookup yields CDR1 SGHRS and CDR2 YFSETQ. CDR3 DNA sequence: TGCGCCAGCAGCTCTCAGGCGGGGTCCCTCTACGAGCAGTACTTC. Amino acid sequence: CASSSQAGSLYEQYF.

This clonotype appeared a few times. This chain joins TRBV20-1 and TRBJ2-7; the D is unclear. Trimming removed 5 bases from V and 3 bases from J, with 8 bases in between. Looked up from germline, CDR1 is DFQATT and CDR2 is SNEGSKA (reference sequence). The CDR3 spans 11 residues. The CDR3 coding sequence is TGCAGTGCTTCTGACGGCTACGAGCAGTACTTC. Its translation is CSASDGYEQYF.

The V call is TRBV5-5, the J call TRBJ1-2; no clear D. Germline V gene sequence: CDR1 SGHKS, CDR2 YYEKEE (reference sequence). This CDR3 spans 14 amino acids. The V and J ends lost 3 bases and 2 bases respectively, with 11 bases between them. The CDR3 spells CASSCTGINYGYTF. DNA of the CDR3: TGTGCCAGCAGCTGTACGGGGATCAACTATGGCTACACCTTC.

This clonotype came up many times. The chain links TRBV6-5 to TRBJ1-4; tentatively, D is TRBD1 (5 bases). This CDR3 spans 17 amino acids. Between the trimmed V and J ends, which lost 6 bases and 5 bases, there was a span of 22 bases. CDR1 and CDR2 from the germline V gene are MNHEY and SVGAGI. CDR3 loop: CASSQRGHSILNEKLFF. CDR3 nucleotide sequence: TGTGCCAGCAGCCAAAGGGGCCACAGCATACTCAATGAAAAACTGTTTTTT.

The rearrangement uses TRBV3-1 and TRBJ1-1, with D maybe TRBD1 (5 bases). V was trimmed by 8 bases and J by 1 base, leaving 17 bases between them. The CDR3 covers 15 residues. The germline V gene encodes CDR1 LGHDT and CDR2 YNNKEL (reference sequence). Here the CDR3 DNA reads TGTGCCAGCCGAGATTTAGGGACCAAGAACACTGAAGCTTTCTTT. It yields the protein CASRDLGTKNTEAFF.

The genes are TRBV28 and TRBJ2-2; 7 bases map to TRBD2. The CDR3 spans 16 residues. After removal of 2 bases from V and 7 bases from J, the junction contained 10 bases not matched to a gene. CDR1 and CDR2 from the germline V gene are MDHEN and SYDVKM. CDR3 nucleotide sequence: TGTGCCAGCAGTTTAGGGGGAGGGCCGGTCGGCGGGGAGCTGTTTTTT. Amino acid sequence: CASSLGGGPVGGELFF.

V usage is TRBV6-2 or TRBV6-3 and J usage is TRBJ1-1; TRBD1 aligns across 9 bases. The V gene end was trimmed by 6 bases and the J gene end by 3 bases; junction bases not matched to a gene: 5. Per the germline V gene, CDR1 is MNHEY and CDR2 is SVGEGT. CDR3 length: 14 residues. CDR3 in amino acids: CASSHRGRDTEAFF. DNA for the CDR3: TGTGCCAGCAGCCACAGGGGGCGCGACACTGAAGCTTTCTTT.

J is TRBJ2-7 and V is TRBV20-1, with TRBD1 as a possible D gene (6 bases). The germline gives CDR1 DFQATT, CDR2 SNEGSKA (reference sequence). The CDR3 is 14 amino acids. V lost 6 bases and J 2 bases, leaving 17 bases between the germline ends. CDR3 residues: CSARPLGQPYEQYF. The DNA for the CDR3 is TGCAGTGCCAGGCCGCTCGGACAGCCCTACGAGCAGTACTTC.

The chain is built from TRBV7-2 and TRBJ1-4, with TRBD1 matching 9 bases. The CDR3 extends over 15 amino acids. Per germline, CDR1 SGHTA and CDR2 FQGNSA. The trim removed 5 bases at V and 4 bases at J, leaving 5 bases unmatched. The CDR3 nucleotides read TGTGCCAGCAGCCAGGGACAGGGACGTAATGAAAAACTGTTTTTT. This sequence encodes CASSQGQGRNEKLFF.

The table lists this clonotype with a few counts. The V and J genes are TRBV3-1 and TRBJ1-5, with 9 bases identical to TRBD1. The germline V gene has CDR1 LGHDT and CDR2 YNNKEL (reference sequence). Trimming took 6 bases from V and 6 from J; bases not matched to a gene: 6. This CDR3 comprises 14 residues. CDR3 coding DNA: TGTGCCAGCAGTCACGGGACAGGGATTCAGCCCCAGCATTTT. Translating gives CASSHGTGIQPQHF.

This clonotype was recorded a few times. The V call is TRBV6-5, the J call TRBJ2-5, with D unresolved. There are 12 residues in the CDR3. CDR1 and CDR2 (germline): MNHEY, SVGAGI. Trimming removed 5 bases at V and 2 bases at J, with 6 bases between. The CDR3 DNA reads as TGTGCCAGCAGTACCGTACAAGAGACCCAGTACTTC. Its translation: CASSTVQETQYF.

The V call is TRBV5-1, the J call TRBJ2-3; D remains unclear. Germline values: CDR1 SGHRS, CDR2 YFSETQ. V was pared by 4 bases and J by 1 base, with 13 bases between. The CDR3 extends over 15 amino acids. The CDR3 nucleotides read TGCGCCAGCAGCCCGAAGGGCTGGGGCACAGATACGCAGTATTTT. Translated, it gives CASSPKGWGTDTQYF.

This clonotype was detected a few times. The rearrangement links TRBV24-1 to TRBJ1-2; 9 positions agree with TRBD1. The CDR3 is 16 amino acids. V lost 3 bases to trimming and J lost 6 bases; unmatched junction nucleotides: 10. Germline V gives CDR1 KGHDR, CDR2 SFDVKD. CDR3 bases: TGTGCCACCAGTGATCGCCGAAAACAGGGGGCCGATGGCTACACCTTC. It is translated as CATSDRRKQGADGYTF.

This clonotype turned up a few times. V gene TRBV2 combines with J gene TRBJ1-6; TRBD1 is a possible D gene (6 bases). The CDR3 is 15 amino acids. V shed 3 bases and J shed 7 bases, with 13 bases lying between them. Germline V gene data show CDR1 as SNHLY and CDR2 as FYNNEI. The CDR3 DNA reads TGTGCCAGCAGTGATACGGACAGTAGGAATTCACCCCTCCACTTT. This translates into CASSDTDSRNSPLHF.

There are many counts of this clonotype. This sequence joins TRBV20-1 and TRBJ1-3; D remains unclear. Trimming took off 4 bases at V and 4 bases at J, with 17 bases between the two ends. Germline CDR1 and CDR2: DFQATT and SNEGSKA (reference sequence). The CDR3 is 15 amino acids. CDR3 coding DNA: TGCAGTGCTACCCCCGGACCCCGAGTCGGAAACACCATATATTTT. Protein sequence: CSATPGPRVGNTIYF.

At least ten counts were recorded for this clonotype. V usage is TRBV19 and J usage is TRBJ2-7, with D hard to call. The germline V gene has CDR1 LNHDA and CDR2 SQIVND (reference sequence). Between the trimmed V and J ends, which lost 6 bases and 7 bases, there was a span of 7 bases. CDR3 length: 10 amino acids. The CDR3 protein is CASRVSEQYF. CDR3 in DNA: TGTGCCAGTAGGGTCTCTGAGCAGTACTTC.

This clonotype is medium-sized by share. This chain links TRBV6-2 or TRBV6-3 with TRBJ2-2; no firm D call. CDR3 length: 15 residues. The ends were cut back, 2 bases at V and 0 bases at J, with 7 bases in the middle. Germline CDR1 MNHEY, CDR2 SVGEGT. CDR3 nucleotide sequence: TGTGCCAGCAGTTACGTGCGGCCGAACACCGGGGAGCTGTTTTTT. Residues: CASSYVRPNTGELFF.

CDR3 residues: CSASSGSTDTQYF. The CDR3, as DNA: TGCAGTGCTAGTAGCGGGAGCACAGATACGCAGTATTTT. V usage is TRBV20-1 and J usage is TRBJ2-3, with 7 nucleotides matching TRBD2. Germline V gene lookup returns CDR1 DFQATT and CDR2 SNEGSKA (reference sequence). The V and J ends lost 3 bases and 0 bases, in that order; junction bases with no gene match: 0. This CDR3 comprises 13 residues.

In its sample, this clonotype was seen a few times. The chain combines TRBV4-3 with TRBJ1-5; D is ambiguous. V lost 4 bases, J lost 0 bases, and 10 bases lay in between. Germline V gene sequence: CDR1 LGHNA, CDR2 YSLEER. The CDR3 contains 15 residues. CDR3 sequence reads: CASSRTEDSNQPQHF. CDR3 nucleotides: TGCGCCAGCAGCCGAACAGAAGATAGCAATCAGCCCCAGCATTTT.

This clonotype was observed many times. The gene calls are TRBV6-1 and TRBJ1-5; no definite D call. This CDR3 is 13 amino acids long. Trimming took off 2 bases at V and 3 bases at J, with 5 bases between the two ends. Germline assignment: CDR1 MNHNS and CDR2 SASEGT. CDR3 loop: CASSESFNQPQHF. For the CDR3, the DNA is TGTGCCAGCAGTGAAAGCTTCAATCAGCCCCAGCATTTT.

This clonotype was detected only a few times. V gene TRBV7-8 combines with J gene TRBJ1-1; a weak D match, TRBD1 (6 bases). V shed 0 bases and J shed 6 bases, with 20 bases lying between them. This CDR3 has 17 residues. Germline assignment: CDR1 SGHVS and CDR2 FQNEAQ. The CDR3 is CASSLARAGAGAAEAFF. For the CDR3, the DNA is TGTGCCAGCAGCTTAGCGCGGGCAGGGGCAGGGGCAGCTGAAGCTTTCTTT. Using reference TRBV7-8 and TRBJ1-1 for the parts outside the CDR3, the full variable domain is GAGVSQSPRYKVAKRGQDVALRCDPISGHVSLFWYQQALGQGPEFLTYFQNEAQLDKSGLPSDRFFAERPEGSVSTLKIQRTQQEDSAVYLCASSLARAGAGAAEAFFGQGTRLTVV.

This chain uses TRBV27 with TRBJ1-5, with D uncertain. V was pared by 6 bases and J by 2 bases, with 11 bases between. The germline gives CDR1 MNHEY, CDR2 SMNVEV (reference sequence). The CDR3 contains 14 residues. CDR3 nucleotide sequence: TGTGCCAGCAGCAGACTCGGGGGCAATCAGCCCCAGCATTTT. Translating gives CASSRLGGNQPQHF.

The chain recombines TRBV10-1 with TRBJ1-5; 8 nucleotides line up with TRBD1. V lost 10 bases, J lost 4 bases, and 6 bases stayed unmatched. Germline lookup yields CDR1 WNHNN and CDR2 SYGVQD (reference sequence). The CDR3 consists of 13 residues. The CDR3 nucleotides are TGCGCCACTTCAGGGGGCAGTAATCAGCCCCAGCATTTT. Encoded protein: CATSGGSNQPQHF.

This clonotype was detected ten times or more. The V gene is TRBV20-1, the J gene TRBJ2-7; D is unclear. Trimming took 6 bases from V and 6 from J, leaving 12 bases between them. Germline assignment: CDR1 DFQATT and CDR2 SNEGSKA (reference sequence). The CDR3 is 11 amino acids. CDR3 bases: TGCAGTGCGGGCGCTAGTGCCGAGCAGTACTTC. It encodes CSAGASAEQYF.

V is TRBV6-4 and J is TRBJ2-3; 7 bases fit TRBD2. From germline, CDR1 is MRHNA and CDR2 SNTAGT. The trim removed 3 bases at V and 3 bases at J, leaving 0 bases unmatched. This CDR3 region has 13 residues. The CDR3 region has the DNA TGTGCCAGCAGTGAGCGGGAGACAGATACGCAGTATTTT. Translated: CASSERETDTQYF.

The chain has TRBV6-5 and TRBJ1-3, with 8 nucleotides matching TRBD1. Germline CDR1 reads MNHEY; CDR2 reads SVGAGI. This CDR3 comprises 16 residues. The V gene end was trimmed by 0 bases and the J gene end by 4 bases; junction bases not matched to a gene: 5. The CDR3 protein is CASSYSRTGTGNTIYF. Written as DNA, the CDR3 is TGTGCCAGCAGTTACTCCCGGACAGGGACAGGAAACACCATATATTTT.

This clonotype was recorded many times. The V call is TRBV20-1, the J call TRBJ2-3, with TRBD2 matching 10 bases. There are 16 residues in the CDR3. In germline, CDR1 is DFQATT, CDR2 SNEGSKA (reference sequence). V shed 0 bases and J 2 bases; nucleotides not matched to a gene: 5. DNA for the CDR3: TGCAGTGCTAGAGAACCAGCGGGAGGGGTCACAGATACGCAGTATTTT. Residues: CSAREPAGGVTDTQYF.

At least ten counts were recorded for this clonotype. The chain recombines TRBV3-1 with TRBJ1-2, with a possible D match to TRBD1 (5 bases). Germline V gene lookup returns CDR1 LGHDT and CDR2 YNNKEL (reference sequence). The CDR3 is 11 amino acids. The germline V and J ends were trimmed by 4 bases and 10 bases, with 10 bases remaining between them. CDR3 bases: TGTGCCAGCAGCCGCGGACACCTCTACACCTTC. The encoded protein is CASSRGHLYTF.